This entry lists 2 T cell receptor beta chains sequenced from one sample in a study of blood T cell repertoires in COVID-19 (dated by TCRdb to the early 2020s). The library came from the immunoSEQ multiplex PCR assay. The table comes from immuneACCESS by way of TCRdb, which keeps in-frame sequences with V and J called. Part of the clones is missing from these tables; in studies checked, under half for an unresolved V gene and the rest for unknown reasons. Counted in this sample were about 240,000 clones; 87% of them appeared once. The ten largest account for just over 7% of the sample. Input material: peripheral blood. The receptors shown here come from a man in his fifties or sixties who had recovered from COVID-19.

This sequence joins TRBV5-1 and TRBJ1-1; D is ambiguous. The ends were cut back, 0 bases at V and 5 bases at J, with 14 bases in the middle. This CDR3 is 15 amino acids long. Germline V gives CDR1 SGHRS, CDR2 YFSETQ. The CDR3 DNA is TGCGCCAGCAGCTTGGCCGGGGTGGTTAGGACTGAAGCTTTCTTT. Translating gives CASSLAGVVRTEAFF.

The chain joins TRBV6-1 to TRBJ1-5, with D possibly TRBD1 on 5 matching bases. The CDR3 is 17 residues long. Deletions cut 1 base from V and 0 bases from J, with 13 bases between. The germline V gene has CDR1 MNHNS and CDR2 SASEGT. CDR3 nucleotide sequence: TGTGCCAGCAGTGAAGGTCGGGGGGACCTTAGCAATCAGCCCCAGCATTTT. Residues: CASSEGRGDLSNQPQHF.